A single sample gave rise to the 8 T cell receptor beta chains below, sequenced in a study of patients and donors after allogeneic stem cell transplantation (TCRdb year 2020). Libraries were prepared through RT-PCR. Instrument used: NextSeq 550. Clones were called with MiXCR by TCRdb after fastp trimmed the public reads at Q25, and only in-frame beta chains were retained. Each CDR3 protein appears once, grouped with its most common genes and DNA. The sample profile shows around 150,000 distinct CDR3 sequences; 30% of them were found once. The top ten hold around 3.2% of the sample. Sequenced: blood, either unsorted or a sorted T cell fraction (not recorded which). These receptors all come from a human donor who was either an allogeneic HSCT recipient or a stem cell or donor lymphocyte infusion donor (not recorded which). It is not recorded whose cells these are; they may come from a transplant donor.

V gene TRBV6-2 or TRBV6-3 combines with J gene TRBJ2-6; D is ambiguous. V shed 4 bases and J shed 3 bases, with 7 bases lying between them. Germline loops: CDR1 MNHEY, CDR2 SVGEGT. CDR3 length: 14 amino acids. CDR3 DNA: TGTGCCAGCAGTTTCCACAGTGGGGCCAACGTCCTGACTTTC. Translated: CASSFHSGANVLTF.

This clonotype was observed a handful of times. The rearrangement links TRBV7-2 to TRBJ2-1; D gene uncertain. V was cut by 1 base and J by 10 bases, with 8 bases left in between. Germline CDR1 reads SGHTA; CDR2 reads FQGNSA. The CDR3 loop spans 12 amino acids. The CDR3 sequence is CASSLVGGEQFF. In DNA, the CDR3 is TGTGCCAGCAGCTTAGTCGGTGGGGAGCAGTTCTTC. The full variable domain, rest sourced from reference TRBV7-2 and TRBJ2-1, is GAGVSQSPSNKVTEKGKDVELRCDPISGHTALYWYRQSLGQGLEFLIYFQGNSAPDKSGLPSDRFSAERTGGSVSTLTIQRTQQEDSAVYLCASSLVGGEQFFGPGTRLTVL.

This sequence joins TRBV4-2 and TRBJ1-2; D is unresolved. CDR1 and CDR2 (germline): LGHNA, YNFKEQ. V lost 1 base and J lost 4, with 16 bases in between. This CDR3 is built from 16 residues. Here the CDR3 DNA reads TGTGCCAGCAGCCAAGTCAGGCTGGAGGGATCCTATGGCTACACCTTC. It specifies CASSQVRLEGSYGYTF.

The V gene is TRBV15, the J gene TRBJ1-1; D may be TRBD1 (6 bases). Trimming left V 3 bases short and J 10 bases short, with 15 bases between. Per germline, CDR1 LNHNV and CDR2 YYDKDF (reference sequence). The CDR3 runs 13 residues. CDR3 in DNA: TGTGCCACCAGCAGTCACGGGGGGCAAAGAGCTTTCTTT. Its protein is CATSSHGGQRAFF. Together with reference TRBV15 and TRBJ1-1, the CDR3 gives the full variable domain: DAMVIQNPRYQVTQFGKPVTLSCSQTLNHNVMYWYQQKSSQAPKLLFHYYDKDFNNEADTPDNFQSRRPNTSFCFLDIRSPGLGDTAMYLCATSSHGGQRAFFGQGTRLTVV.

About this clonotype: Here the CDR3 omits its conserved ending phenylalanine or tryptophan, so a read error is the likely source. The DNA is omitted, as the CDR3 cannot be located on it reliably, and the CDR3 follows TCRdb's listing. V gene TRBV2 combines with J gene TRBJ2-1; the DNA was not compared with TRBD1, the D call given in the table. The CDR3 is 9 residues long, counting both termini. Germline V CDR1 and CDR2: SNHLY, FYNNEI. CDR3 amino acids: CASRDRASP.

This clonotype was counted a few times. V gene TRBV5-1 combines with J gene TRBJ1-1; D gene ambiguous. Germline V gene lookup returns CDR1 SGHRS and CDR2 YFSETQ. With 1 base removed from V and 4 bases from J, the gap between germline ends came to 8 bases. The CDR3 totals 13 residues. The CDR3 DNA reads as TGCGCCAGCAGCTTGACGGGAATCACTGAAGCTTTCTTT. Translated: CASSLTGITEAFF. The full variable domain, its missing parts supplied by reference TRBV5-1 and TRBJ1-1, is KAGVTQTPRYLIKTRGQQVTLSCSPISGHRSVSWYQQTPGQGLQFLFEYFSETQRNKGNFPGRFSGRQFSNSRSEMNVSTLELGDSALYLCASSLTGITEAFFGQGTRLTVV.

This clonotype came up a few times. The rearrangement uses TRBV9 and TRBJ2-6; 7 bases are shared with TRBD1. CDR1 and CDR2 from the germline V gene are SGDLS and YYNGEE. J lost 3 bases, V lost 3 bases, and 12 bases had no gene match. CDR3 size: 18 residues. The CDR3 protein is CASSDKYSRGYGANVLTF. Written as DNA, the CDR3 is TGTGCCAGCAGCGACAAATATAGCAGGGGGTATGGGGCCAACGTCCTGACTTTC.

V is TRBV27 and J is TRBJ2-2, with D possibly being TRBD1 (5 bases). The CDR3 has 15 amino acids. Trimming took 7 bases from V and 2 from J, leaving 14 bases between them. In germline, CDR1 is MNHEY, CDR2 SMNVEV (reference sequence). CDR3 sequence reads: CASNQLGENTGELFF. The CDR3 DNA sequence: TGTGCCAGCAACCAGCTAGGGGAAAACACCGGGGAGCTGTTTTTT.